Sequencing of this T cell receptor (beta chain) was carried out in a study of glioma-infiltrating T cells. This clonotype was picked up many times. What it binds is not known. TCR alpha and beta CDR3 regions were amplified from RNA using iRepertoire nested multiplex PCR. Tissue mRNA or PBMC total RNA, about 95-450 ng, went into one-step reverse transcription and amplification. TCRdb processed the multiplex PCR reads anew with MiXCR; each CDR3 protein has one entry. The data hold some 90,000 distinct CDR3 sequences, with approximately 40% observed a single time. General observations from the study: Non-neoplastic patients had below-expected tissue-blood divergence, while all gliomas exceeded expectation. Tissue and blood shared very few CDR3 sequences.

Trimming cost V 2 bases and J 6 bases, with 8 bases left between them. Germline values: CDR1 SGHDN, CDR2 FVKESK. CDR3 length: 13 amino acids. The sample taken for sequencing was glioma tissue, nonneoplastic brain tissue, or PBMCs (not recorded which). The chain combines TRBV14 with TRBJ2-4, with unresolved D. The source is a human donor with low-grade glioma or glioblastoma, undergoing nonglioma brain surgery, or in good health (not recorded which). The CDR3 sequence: CASSQSPANIQYF. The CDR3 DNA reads TGTGCCAGCAGCCAATCCCCGGCAAACATTCAGTACTTC.